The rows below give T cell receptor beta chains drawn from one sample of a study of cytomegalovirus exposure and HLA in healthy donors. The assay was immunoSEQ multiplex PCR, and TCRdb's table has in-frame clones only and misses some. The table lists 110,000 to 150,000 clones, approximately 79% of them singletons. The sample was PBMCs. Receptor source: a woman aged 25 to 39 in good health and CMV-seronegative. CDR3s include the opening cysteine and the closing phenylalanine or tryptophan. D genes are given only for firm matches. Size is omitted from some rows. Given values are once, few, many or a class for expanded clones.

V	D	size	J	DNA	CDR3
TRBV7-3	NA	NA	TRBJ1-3	TGTGCCAGCAGCTTAACGTCCGTTGGAAACACCATATATTTT	CASSLTSVGNTIYF
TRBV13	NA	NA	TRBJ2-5	TGTGCCAGCAGCTGGGATATGGACAGACAAGAGACCCAGTACTTC	CASSWDMDRQETQYF
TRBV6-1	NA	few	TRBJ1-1	TGTGCCAGCAGGAACAGGGCGGCGTACACTGAAGCTTTCTTT	CASRNRAAYTEAFF
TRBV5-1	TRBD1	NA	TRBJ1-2	TGCGCCAGCAGCTTGGAGGGGGGACAGGGCAGCCGTGGGGATGGCTACACCTTC	CASSLEGGQGSRGDGYTF
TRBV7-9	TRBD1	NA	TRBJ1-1	TGTGCCAGCAGCTTAATAACCGGGACAGGGAACACTGAAGCTTTCTTT	CASSLITGTGNTEAFF
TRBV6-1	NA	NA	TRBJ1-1	TGTGCCAGCAGTGTTATTGCGGTGATGAACACTGAAGCTTTCTTT	CASSVIAVMNTEAFF
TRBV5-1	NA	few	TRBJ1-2	TGCGCCAGCAGCTTGCCCCGACAGTATGGCTACACCTTC	CASSLPRQYGYTF
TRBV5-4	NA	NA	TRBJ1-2	TGTGCCAGCAGCTTCCGATCCAGGGGCTATTCGGACTATGGCTACACCTTC	CASSFRSRGYSDYGYTF
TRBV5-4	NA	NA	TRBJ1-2	TGTGCCAGCAGCTTGGGACAGGTTGACCTCTATGGCTACACCTTC	CASSLGQVDLYGYTF
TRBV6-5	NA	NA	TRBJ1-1	TGTGCCAGCAGCCCCGGACGGGGGAACACTGAAGCTTTCTTT	CASSPGRGNTEAFF
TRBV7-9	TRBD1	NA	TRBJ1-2	TGTGCCAGCAGCCCGTACTCAGGGGGCTACTATGGCTACACCTTC	CASSPYSGGYYGYTF
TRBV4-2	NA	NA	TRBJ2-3	TGTGCCAGCAGCCAAGGGACAGCCTCAGATACGCAGTATTTT	CASSQGTASDTQYF
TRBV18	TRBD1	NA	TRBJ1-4	TGTGCCAGCTCACCTTCACAGGGGAAGAATGAAAAACTGTTTTTT	CASSPSQGKNEKLFF
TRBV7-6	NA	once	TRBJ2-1	TGTGCCAGCAGCTTAGCGAGGACTAGGGGGTATGAGCAGTTCTTC	CASSLARTRGYEQFF
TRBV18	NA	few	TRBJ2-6	TGTGCCAGCTCACATACAGGGACTGGGGCCAACGTCCTGACTTTC	CASSHTGTGANVLTF
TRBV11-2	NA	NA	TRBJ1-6	TGTGCCAGCAGCCCGCGGCAAGCCTATAATTCACCCCTCCACTTT	CASSPRQAYNSPLHF
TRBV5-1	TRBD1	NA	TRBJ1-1	TGCGCCAGCAGCTTGATCTCAGGGGGGAACACTGAAGCTTTCTTT	CASSLISGGNTEAFF
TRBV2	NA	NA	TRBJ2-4	TGTGCCAGCAGTGCGGTTGAGCTAGCCAAAAACATTCAGTACTTC	CASSAVELAKNIQYF
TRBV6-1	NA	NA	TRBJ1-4	TGTGCCACTCAAACCTGGGGAGTAGGTGAAAAACTGTTTTTT	CATQTWGVGEKLFF
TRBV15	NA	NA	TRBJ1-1	TGTGCCACCAGCAGAACGGGACAGAACACTGAAGCTTTCTTT	CATSRTGQNTEAFF
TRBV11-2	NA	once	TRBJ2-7	TGTGCCAGCAGCTTAGTTTTCCCTCGGCAGGGCCACTCGTACGAGCAGTACTTC	CASSLVFPRQGHSYEQYF
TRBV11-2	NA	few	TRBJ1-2	TGTGCCAGCAGCTTAGTGACAAACTATGGCTACACCTTC	CASSLVTNYGYTF
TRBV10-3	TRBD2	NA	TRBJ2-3	TGTGCCATCAGTGTTACTAGCGGGGCGACCGTCACAGATACGCAGTATTTT	CAISVTSGATVTDTQYF
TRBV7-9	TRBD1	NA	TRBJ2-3	TGTGCCAGCCAGGACAGGGCGGGCACAGATACGCAGTATTTT	CASQDRAGTDTQYF
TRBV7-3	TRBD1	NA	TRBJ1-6	TGTGCCAGCAGCCAAGGGACAGTCTTTTCACCCCTCCACTTT	CASSQGTVFSPLHF
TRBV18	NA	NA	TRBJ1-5	TGTGCCAGCTCACCGGGCAGGGCCAATCAGCCCCAGCATTTT	CASSPGRANQPQHF
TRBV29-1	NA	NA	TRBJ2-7	TGCAGCGTTGAACCGAACCAGGGTTACGAGCAGTACTTC	CSVEPNQGYEQYF
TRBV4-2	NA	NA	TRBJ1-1	TGTGCCAGCAGCCAAGAACAGGGGAACACTGAAGCTTTCTTT	CASSQEQGNTEAFF
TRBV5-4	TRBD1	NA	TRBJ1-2	TGTGCCAGCAGTCTTGACAGGGTCTATGGCTACACCTTC	CASSLDRVYGYTF
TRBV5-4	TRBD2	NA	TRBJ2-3	TGTGCCAGCAGCTTTAGCGGGGCGAGCACAGATACGCAGTATTTT	CASSFSGASTDTQYF
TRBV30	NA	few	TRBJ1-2	TGTGCCTGGTCTGAGGGGGTTGGCTACACCTTC	CAWSEGVGYTF
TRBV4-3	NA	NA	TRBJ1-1	TGCGCCAGCAGCCAAGATTTCCCGTTGAACACTGAAGCTTTCTTT	CASSQDFPLNTEAFF
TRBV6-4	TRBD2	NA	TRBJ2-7	TGTGCCGGCCCTAGGTACGGGGGGGATTCCGATTACGAGCAGTACTTC	CAGPRYGGDSDYEQYF
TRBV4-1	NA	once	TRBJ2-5	TGCGCCAGCAGCCAAGATGAGGGATACCAAGAGACCCAGTACTTC	CASSQDEGYQETQYF
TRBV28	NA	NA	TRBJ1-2	TGTGCCAGCTTTCTCCTTAACTATGGCTACACCTTC	CASFLLNYGYTF
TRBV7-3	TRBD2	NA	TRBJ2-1	TGTGCCAGCAGCCCCGGGACTAGCCTTAACAATGAGCAGTTCTTC	CASSPGTSLNNEQFF
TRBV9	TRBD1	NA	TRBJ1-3	TGTGCCAGCAGCCCCCGAAGGGAAGGCAGGGGGTACACCATATATTTT	CASSPRREGRGYTIYF
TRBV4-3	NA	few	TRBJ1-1	TGCGCCAGCAGCCGAACGTTCGGGACTGAAGCTTTCTTT	CASSRTFGTEAFF
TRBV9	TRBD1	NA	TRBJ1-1	TGTGCCAGCAGCCCAACACAGGGGAGCACTGAAGCTTTCTTT	CASSPTQGSTEAFF
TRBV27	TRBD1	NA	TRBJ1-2	TGTGCCAGCAGTCCAGGGGGACAGGGCCGGTATGGCTACACCTTC	CASSPGGQGRYGYTF
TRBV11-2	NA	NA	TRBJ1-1	TGTGCCAGCAGCCGGCGGGGGGGAGACACTGAAGCTTTCTTT	CASSRRGGDTEAFF
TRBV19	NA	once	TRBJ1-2	TGTGCCAGTAGTATATGGCAGGAAGCTAACTATGGCTACACCTTC	CASSIWQEANYGYTF
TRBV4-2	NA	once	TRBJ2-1	TGTGCCAGCAGCCAAGATCCTCGGGGACTGAATGAGCAGTTCTTC	CASSQDPRGLNEQFF
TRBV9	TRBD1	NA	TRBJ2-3	TGTGCCAGCAGCGTAATGGGACAGGGGGCCACAGATACGCAGTATTTT	CASSVMGQGATDTQYF
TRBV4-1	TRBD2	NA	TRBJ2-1	TGCGCCAGCAGCCTCCTGGCGGGGGGAGGTAATGAGCAGTTCTTC	CASSLLAGGGNEQFF
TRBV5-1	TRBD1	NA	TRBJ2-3	TGCGCCAGCAGCTTTCGGACAGGGACCCGCACAGATACGCAGTATTTT	CASSFRTGTRTDTQYF